This T cell receptor (beta chain) stems from a study of blood T cell repertoires in COVID-19. Whole-study context: Researchers got acute and convalescent COVID-19 samples from the United States, Italy and Spain.

Germline V gene sequence: CDR1 SEHNR, CDR2 FQNEAQ (reference sequence). Germline trimming cut 5 bases from V and 2 bases from J; bases unmatched to any gene: 4. The CDR3 sequence is 15 residues long. Clones were read by immunoSEQ multiplex PCR, and TCRdb kept only the in-frame ones, dropping some. This table holds fewer than 250,000 clones, 89% found once. The source is a man aged 55 to 69 who had recovered from COVID-19. This chain joins TRBV7-9 and TRBJ1-2; 11 nucleotides align to TRBD1. The specimen was peripheral blood. CDR3 in amino acids: CASSAWDRGNYGYTF. The CDR3 bases are TGTGCCAGCAGCGCTTGGGACAGGGGGAACTATGGCTACACCTTC.